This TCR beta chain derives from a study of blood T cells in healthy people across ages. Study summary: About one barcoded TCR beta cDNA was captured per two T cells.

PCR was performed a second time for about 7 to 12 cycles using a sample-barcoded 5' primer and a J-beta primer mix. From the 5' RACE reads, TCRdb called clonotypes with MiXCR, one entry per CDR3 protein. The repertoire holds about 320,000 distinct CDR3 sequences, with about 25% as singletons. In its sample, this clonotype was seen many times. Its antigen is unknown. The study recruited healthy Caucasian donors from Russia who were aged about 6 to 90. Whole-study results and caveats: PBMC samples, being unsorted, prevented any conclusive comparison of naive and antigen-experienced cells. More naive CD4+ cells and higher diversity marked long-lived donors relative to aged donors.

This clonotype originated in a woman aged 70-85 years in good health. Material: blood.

The CDR3 sequence: CASARSGEANEKLFF. The CDR3 DNA reads TGCGCCAGCGCAAGGTCGGGGGAGGCTAATGAAAAACTGTTTTTT. This chain uses TRBV5-1 with TRBJ1-4; a possible D gene is TRBD1 (5 bases). V lost 7 bases to trimming and J lost 3 bases, with 16 bases between them. CDR1 and CDR2 from the germline V gene are SGHRS and YFSETQ. The CDR3 is made up of 15 amino acids.